This T cell receptor beta chain was documented in a study of T cell responses to AZD1222 COVID-19 vaccine. Points from the study as a whole: White British ancestry dominated among donors, who included more females, and clonal diversity was possibly underestimated. Once two AZD1222 doses were given, Spike-specific TCR breadth and depth went up.

Some clones are missing from TCRdb's copy, which holds only in-frame ones; the method was immunoSEQ multiplex PCR. The sample includes hundreds of thousands of clones, 93% of them seen just once. The CDR3 loop spans 12 amino acids. V was pared by 3 bases and J by 2 bases, with 5 bases between. Germline V gene data show CDR1 as MNHEY and CDR2 as SVGEGT. A note on this clone: Its target is unknown.

V gene TRBV6-2 or TRBV6-3 combines with J gene TRBJ2-7, with D unresolved. This receptor was obtained from an adult in good health. The material was peripheral blood, obtained on day 0 of MenACWY control vaccination. The CDR3 DNA is TGTGCCAGCAGTTATAATGCCTACGAGCAGTACTTC. It encodes CASSYNAYEQYF.